This T cell receptor (beta chain) is from a study of regulatory T cells in long-lasting Graves disease. Study observations and caveats: Persistent patients shared more public clonotypes (2,741) than new patients (about 1,000). It was in persistent disease that TRBV28, TRBJ1-2 and TRBJ2-5 were favored.

J was trimmed by 5 bases and V by 6 bases; bases with no gene match: 13. The CDR3 is made up of 16 amino acids. CDR1 LNHDA and CDR2 SQIVND come from the germline V gene (reference sequence). Relying on iRepertoire HTBI primers and Arm-PCR of CDR3 regions, the team built TCR beta libraries. TCRdb called the multiplex PCR reads again in MiXCR, with one record for every CDR3 protein. In the table there are approximately 500,000 distinct CDR3 sequences, roughly a fifth of which are singletons. Time point specified: persistent/refractory GD, antithyroid drugs over 5 years with positive TRAb. PBMC-derived RNA was used for the TCR library. This clonotype has only a few counts. Its matching antigen is unknown.

The TCR sequence derives from a female donor with Graves disease. The specimen was peripheral blood mononuclear cells (PBMCs), collected when the disease was refractory, from a patient treated with antithyroid drugs. This chain links TRBV19 with TRBJ2-5, with 9 bases matching TRBD2. CDR3 coding DNA: TGTGCCAGTAGGACTAGCGGAGGGGTGGGCCTGGAGACCCAGTACTTC. Encoded protein: CASRTSGGVGLETQYF.